This T cell receptor beta chain was profiled in a study of T cells in Graves' hyperthyroidism and ophthalmopathy. Between the trimmed V and J ends, which lost 5 bases and 8 bases, there was a span of 19 bases. Germline V gives CDR1 MNHEY, CDR2 SMNVEV (reference sequence). The CDR3 spans 15 residues. This clonotype was counted between two and nine times. Its target is unknown. The investigators amplified TCR beta CDR3 regions from RNA transcripts. First-round RT-PCR of the TCR CDR3 relied on the HTBI primer set. TCRdb re-called the multiplex PCR reads with MiXCR, one entry per CDR3 protein. The top ten clones hold 15% to 19% of a sample with fewer than 850,000 distinct CDR3 sequences, around 15% of them seen once. Study-wide results and limits: Most clonotypes expanded in thyroid above 0.001 were likewise present in blood.

The study based diagnoses on clinical symptoms, serum thyroxine and TRAb, thyroid ultrasound and orbital computed tomography. PBMCs were collected from an approximately 9.3 ml volume of fresh peripheral blood. Sequenced sample: blood. The sequence derives from a man between 50 and 59 years old with Graves' hyperthyroidism. The V and J genes are TRBV27 and TRBJ2-1; a weak D match, TRBD1 (6 bases). The CDR3 DNA follows: TGTGCCAGCAGTCCAACTCAACAGGGCTTCGATGAGCAGTTCTTC. Amino acids: CASSPTQQGFDEQFF.